The 17 T cell receptor beta chains listed next were all sequenced from one sample in a study of T cells after yellow fever vaccination. MiXCR, run by TCRdb on the 5' RACE reads, gives a single entry per CDR3 protein. Of some 300,000 distinct CDR3 sequences detected, 8.7% appear once; the ten largest clones hold over 3%. The sequencing used CD4+ T cells sorted from PBMCs, collected 5 days after the yellow fever booster vaccination. These receptors all come from a man aged 18-30 years who received the YFV17D yellow fever vaccine.

The chain links TRBV5-6 to TRBJ2-4; D may be TRBD1 (5 bases). The CDR3 is made up of 14 amino acids. V was cut by 6 bases and J by 4 bases, with 14 bases left in between. From germline, CDR1 is SGHDT and CDR2 YYEEEE. CDR3 sequence reads: CASISDSEKNIQYF. The CDR3 DNA is TGTGCCAGCATCAGCGACAGCGAGAAAAACATTCAGTACTTC.

This clonotype showed up just once. This chain uses TRBV3-1 with TRBJ2-1; no reliable D call. Per germline, CDR1 LGHDT and CDR2 YNNKEL (reference sequence). This CDR3 contains 14 residues. Trimming removed 3 bases from V and 8 bases from J, with 14 bases in between. CDR3 coding DNA: TGTGCCAGCAGCCAGACCGTGGCTAACCATGAGCAGTTCTTC. It specifies CASSQTVANHEQFF.

V is TRBV6-2 or TRBV6-3 and J is TRBJ1-5; D is unresolved. The CDR3 is 15 amino acids. Deletions cut 4 bases from V and 0 bases from J, with 10 bases between. The germline CDR1 and CDR2 sequences are MNHEY and SVGEGT. CDR3 DNA sequence: TGTGCCAGCAGTTTGACACGGTATAGCAATCAGCCCCAGCATTTT. It yields the protein CASSLTRYSNQPQHF.

This clonotype was seen only a few times. J is TRBJ2-1 and V is TRBV19; possibly TRBD1 or TRBD2 for D (5 bases each). V was shortened by 4 bases and J by 5 bases, with 12 bases between the two germline ends. CDR3 length equals 14 residues. Germline V gene sequence: CDR1 LNHDA, CDR2 SQIVND (reference sequence). DNA of the CDR3: TGTGCCAGTAGTAATACCGGGGCAAACAATGAGCAGTTCTTC. This codes for CASSNTGANNEQFF.

This clonotype appeared many times. The chain joins TRBV27 to TRBJ2-3; possibly TRBD2 for D (5 bases). Germline V gene data show CDR1 as MNHEY and CDR2 as SMNVEV (reference sequence). The CDR3 runs to 18 residues. With 5 bases removed from V and 4 bases from J, the gap between germline ends came to 25 bases. CDR3 residues: CASSNPIAAPSTADTQYF. The CDR3 nucleotides read TGTGCCAGCAGTAACCCGATAGCCGCTCCTAGCACCGCAGATACGCAGTATTTT.

This clonotype turned up a few times. The V gene is TRBV12-3 or TRBV12-4, the J gene TRBJ2-7, with D maybe TRBD2 (6 bases). Between the trimmed V and J ends, which lost 6 bases and 12 bases, there was a span of 15 bases. This CDR3 has 11 residues. The chain's CDR3 is CASSAGGTGYF. The CDR3 coding sequence is TGTGCCAGCAGCGCCGGGGGAACGGGGTACTTC.

Turning to this clonotype: The junction shows a germline mismatch at one end, possibly a read error. The V gene is TRBV5-1, the J gene TRBJ1-1, with 8 bases aligning to TRBD1. The CDR3 has 14 amino acids. Germline CDR1 is SGHRS and CDR2 is YFSETQ. For the CDR3, the DNA is TGCGCCAGCACCTTGGACAGGGCGAACACTGAAGCTTTCTTT. The encoded protein is CASTLDRANTEAFF.

This clonotype has a count of ten or more. This chain connects TRBV7-2 to TRBJ2-5; D perhaps matches TRBD1 (6 bases). There are 15 residues in the CDR3. V was shortened by 1 base and J by 3 bases, with 12 bases between the two germline ends. CDR1 SGHTA and CDR2 FQGNSA come from the germline V gene. The chain's CDR3 is CASSLDRQAKETQYF. CDR3 sequence (DNA): TGTGCCAGCAGCTTAGACAGACAGGCCAAAGAGACCCAGTACTTC. Variable domain in full (rest from reference TRBV7-2 and TRBJ2-5): GAGVSQSPSNKVTEKGKDVELRCDPISGHTALYWYRQSLGQGLEFLIYFQGNSAPDKSGLPSDRFSAERTGGSVSTLTIQRTQQEDSAVYLCASSLDRQAKETQYFGPGTRLLVL.

V gene TRBV18 combines with J gene TRBJ1-5; possibly TRBD1 for D (5 bases). This CDR3 comprises 13 residues. Trimming left V 6 bases short and J 4 bases short, with 10 bases between. Germline V CDR1 and CDR2: KGHSH, LQKENI. CDR3 sequence reads: CASSGVMNQPQHF. CDR3 bases: TGTGCCAGCTCGGGGGTCATGAATCAGCCCCAGCATTTT.

This clonotype was recorded a few times. This chain connects TRBV12-3 or TRBV12-4 to TRBJ2-3, with 8 nucleotides matching TRBD2. This CDR3 spans 14 amino acids. J lost 1 base, V lost 4 bases, and 1 base had no gene match. The CDR3 DNA sequence: TGTGCCAGCAGTTGGGGACTAGGCACAGATACGCAGTATTTT. This encodes CASSWGLGTDTQYF.

This clonotype has only a few counts. This chain connects TRBV7-6 to TRBJ1-4; no firm D call. There are 14 residues in the CDR3. V was cut by 2 bases and J by 0 bases, with 4 bases left in between. Germline-derived CDR1 and CDR2 are SGHVS and FNYEAQ. The CDR3 sequence: CASSLQPTNEKLFF. The CDR3 nucleotides are TGTGCCAGCAGCTTACAGCCAACTAATGAAAAACTGTTTTTT.

This clonotype was seen a few times. The rearrangement links TRBV6-1 to TRBJ2-1, with TRBD2 matching 8 bases. Germline CDR1 MNHNS, CDR2 SASEGT. The CDR3 runs 15 residues. With 10 bases clipped from V and 7 bases from J, the junction kept 15 bases outside the gene matches. CDR3 sequence: CATREGQLKGNEQFF. In nucleotides, the CDR3 is TGTGCCACTCGGGAGGGACAACTAAAAGGGAATGAGCAGTTCTTC.

This clonotype has a handful of counts. The V and J genes are TRBV5-1 and TRBJ1-4, with a possible D match to TRBD1 (5 bases). The germline CDR1 and CDR2 sequences are SGHRS and YFSETQ. Trimming cost V 3 bases and J 7 bases, with 13 bases left between them. This CDR3 region has 14 residues. The CDR3: CASSSRDGSEKLFF. CDR3 in DNA: TGCGCCAGCAGCTCCCGGGACGGGAGTGAAAAACTGTTTTTT.

V usage is TRBV24-1 and J usage is TRBJ2-6, with D unresolved. The CDR3 is 15 amino acids. Germline V gene data show CDR1 as KGHDR and CDR2 as SFDVKD. Deletions cut 3 bases from V and 4 bases from J, with 9 bases between. As DNA, the CDR3 is TGTGCCACCAGTGATCCCCTTGAGGGGGCCAACGTCCTGACTTTC. Its protein is CATSDPLEGANVLTF.

This clonotype was seen a few times. This chain connects TRBV4-2 to TRBJ1-2; D not resolved. V was cut by 4 bases and J by 2 bases, with 11 bases left in between. This CDR3 contains 14 residues. Germline CDR1 and CDR2: LGHNA and YNFKEQ. The DNA of the CDR3 is TGTGCCAGCAGCCGAGGCCTGGACAACTATGGCTACACCTTC. Translation: CASSRGLDNYGYTF.

In this sample, this clonotype turned up many times. The V and J genes are TRBV20-1 and TRBJ2-1; TRBD1 or TRBD2 may be the D gene (5 bases each). In germline, CDR1 is DFQATT, CDR2 SNEGSKA (reference sequence). Deletions cut 3 bases from V and 8 bases from J, with 20 bases between. The CDR3 is made up of 15 amino acids. CDR3 sequence: CSARDPGSGMDEQFF. CDR3 coding DNA: TGCAGTGCTAGGGACCCGGGGTCAGGGATGGATGAGCAGTTCTTC.

This clonotype has only a few counts. The genes are TRBV20-1 and TRBJ2-1; 9 bases line up with TRBD1. The V segment lost 5 bases and the J segment 12 bases; nucleotides outside the gene matches: 14. This CDR3 has 14 residues. Germline CDR1 is DFQATT and CDR2 is SNEGSKA (reference sequence). CDR3 bases: TGCAGTGCTCAGGACAGGGGAAGGAGACAGGGGCAGTTCTTC. This sequence encodes CSAQDRGRRQGQFF.